This TCR beta chain originates from a study of regulatory T cells in long-lasting Graves disease. Study information: The definition of persistent Graves' disease was over 5 years of antithyroid drugs with positive TSH receptor antibodies.

Described time point: persistent/refractory GD, antithyroid drugs over 5 years with positive TRAb. Preparation of the TCR library used RNA extracted from PBMCs. Arm-PCR of CDR3 regions and iRepertoire HTBI primers were the basis on which TCR beta libraries were built. TCRdb recomputed calls from the multiplex PCR reads with MiXCR, one row per CDR3 protein. Of 300,000 to 350,000 distinct CDR3 sequences listed, about 20% are singletons. This clonotype was seen ten or more times. This receptor was taken from a female donor with Graves disease. This specimen was peripheral blood mononuclear cells (PBMCs), taken when the disease was refractory, from a patient treated with antithyroid drugs.

The DNA of the CDR3 is TGTGCCAGCAGCTTAGAAGCAGCGGGGCACCACGAGCAGTACTTC. This translates into CASSLEAAGHHEQYF. V usage is TRBV7-8 and J usage is TRBJ2-7; 7 nucleotides line up with TRBD2. Trimming cost V 1 base and J 5 bases; bases outside gene matches: 8. The CDR3 loop spans 15 amino acids. Germline V gene lookup returns CDR1 SGHVS and CDR2 FQNEAQ. Using reference TRBV7-8 and TRBJ2-7 for the parts outside the CDR3, the full variable domain is GAGVSQSPRYKVAKRGQDVALRCDPISGHVSLFWYQQALGQGPEFLTYFQNEAQLDKSGLPSDRFFAERPEGSVSTLKIQRTQQEDSAVYLCASSLEAAGHHEQYFGPGTRLTVT.